This T cell receptor (beta chain) was recorded in a study of CD8 T cells in Susac syndrome. Random hexamers were used to reverse transcribe the RNA input (roughly 0.5 to 1 ug). Multiplex PCR with immunoSEQ amplified the TCR beta CDR3 across 54 Vbeta and 13 Jbeta. MiXCR, applied by TCRdb to the immunoSEQ multiplex PCR reads, yields one record per CDR3 protein. The sample records some 160,000 distinct CDR3 sequences, under 95% being singletons. Germline V gives CDR1 LGHDT, CDR2 YNNKEL (reference sequence). V was pared by 4 bases and J by 5 bases, with 5 bases of the junction left unmatched. CDR3 size: 14 residues.

The V and J genes are TRBV3-1 and TRBJ2-1; 7 nucleotides match TRBD2. Sequenced: CD4+ T cells from PBMCs. The clonotype comes from a human donor in good health. The CDR3: CASSLTSVNNEQFF. As DNA, the CDR3 is TGTGCCAGCAGCCTTACTAGCGTTAACAATGAGCAGTTCTTC.